Listed below are T cell receptor beta chains from one sample, sequenced in a study of monozygotic twins with inflammatory bowel disease. No DNA is given; TCRdb re-called the 5' RACE reads and lists each CDR3 protein once. The ten top clones account for approximately 2%, within a sample of 330,000 or so distinct CDR3 sequences. Source material: blood. The source is a human donor with ulcerative colitis or Crohn's disease, or a healthy co-twin of an affected twin (not recorded which). Each CDR3 is given with its conserved first and last residue. The order of the fields is V gene, J gene, CDR3 length, CDR3 protein.

>TRBV2|TRBJ2-1|14
CASSYSRVDNEQFF
>TRBV24-1|TRBJ1-5|14
CATSDSWVGQPQHF
>TRBV7-2|TRBJ1-1|16
CASSRPNGGMNTEAFF
>TRBV3-1|TRBJ2-1|18
CASSQRSLQGTANNEQFF
>TRBV10-3|TRBJ1-3|20
CAISEDSWDRFSLSGNTIYF
>TRBV20-1|TRBJ2-3|13
CSALESGTDTQYF
>TRBV28|TRBJ2-4|15
CASTRTGLAKNIQYF
>TRBV24-1|TRBJ2-2|19
CATSDWGTSGVLNTGELFF
>TRBV6-4|TRBJ1-4|14
CASSAGGTNEKLFF
>TRBV12-3/TRBV12-4|TRBJ2-5|13
CASSPGKRETQYF
>TRBV6-5|TRBJ1-2|13
CASWGGVSYGYTF
>TRBV10-3|TRBJ1-3|15
CAIRPGHSSGNTIYF
>TRBV10-2|TRBJ1-1|12
CASSFGPNEAFF
>TRBV5-4|TRBJ2-5|11
CASSRAETQYF
>TRBV6-5|TRBJ1-1|13
CASSNPAGTEAFF
>TRBV20-1|TRBJ1-2|16
CSVPSPGLTADYGYTF
>TRBV28|TRBJ2-1|17
CASSPRRTSGGPGEQFF
>TRBV5-1|TRBJ2-1|15
CASSLVGMGYNEQFF
>TRBV30|TRBJ2-7|12
CAWSMGSYEQYF
>TRBV5-4|TRBJ1-2|13
CASSWDRNYGYTF
>TRBV12-3/TRBV12-4|TRBJ1-4|16
CASGPGLRATNEKLFF
>TRBV5-6|TRBJ2-1|16
CASSYTGGSSYNEQFF
>TRBV28|TRBJ2-3|14
CASSPVGSTDTQYF
>TRBV29-1|TRBJ1-1|12
CSARRPNTEAFF
>TRBV7-2|TRBJ2-3|13
CASSPWAADTQYF
>TRBV3-1|TRBJ2-2|15
CASKGVSSGTGELFF
>TRBV20-1|TRBJ2-2|13
CSELAGNTGELFF
>TRBV29-1|TRBJ2-3|14
CSVVGAASTDTQYF
>TRBV5-1|TRBJ2-1|19
CASSPTGTSGGSSYNEQFF
>TRBV5-1|TRBJ2-6|17
CASSQVGSASGANVLTF
>TRBV9|TRBJ2-3|14
CASSASPGTDTQYF
>TRBV5-6|TRBJ2-7|15
CASSFRSTRTYEQYF
>TRBV9|TRBJ2-3|14
CVCRNRTVTDTQYF
>TRBV24-1|TRBJ1-2|14
CATSQPGRDYGYTF
>TRBV5-1|TRBJ2-6|19
CASSSQNYGSYSGANVLTF
>TRBV12-3/TRBV12-4|TRBJ2-1|15
CASGVMGQGENEQFF
>TRBV28|TRBJ2-1|12
CASTGQYNEQFF
>TRBV6-4|TRBJ2-3|13
CASSQTSADTQYF
>TRBV7-9|TRBJ2-2|16
CASSLSGTPGTGELFF